This T cell receptor (beta chain) emerged from a study of cytomegalovirus exposure and HLA in healthy donors. Study-wide results and caveats: It was reportedly the case that the classifier diagnosed cytomegalovirus status with high specificity and sensitivity. Based on reports, TCR beta sequences accurately predicted HLA-A and HLA-B alleles for most subjects.

Notes on this clone: Its antigen is unidentified.

This CDR3 is built from 12 residues. Trimming shortened V by 0 bases and J by 13 bases, and 9 bases separated the two germline ends. From germline, CDR1 is LNHNV and CDR2 YYDKDF (reference sequence). Vbeta (60) and Jbeta (13) primers were used in the PCR. Some clones are missing from TCRdb's copy, which holds only in-frame ones; the method was immunoSEQ multiplex PCR. The table includes a few hundred thousand clones, 77% detected once. Sequencing was performed on PBMCs. The V and J genes are TRBV15 and TRBJ1-4; D is unclear. The clonotype was recovered from an older woman in good health and CMV-seropositive. CDR3 amino acids: CATSRDTGTLFF. For the CDR3, the DNA is TGTGCCACCAGCAGAGATACGGGAACACTGTTTTTT.